Described below is a single T cell receptor (beta chain) sequence and its context. In its sample, this clone was seen a few times. Its target antigen remains unknown. No per-base quality is available; no much larger clone lies one base away. These data belong to a study of cytomegalovirus exposure and HLA in healthy donors (dated by TCRdb to about 2017). Context from the whole study: An earlier analysis of roughly 500 of the donors reported 250 to 350 Gb of sequence data and some 100 million unique TCR beta sequences from some 180 million T cells. Roughly 300 gigabases of sequencing data and around 90 million unique TCR sequences made up an early release that covered roughly 670 HLA-typed donors. Among the roughly 400 genotyped donors, approximately 81% belonged to the genetic ancestry cluster associated with self-reported Caucasian donors. The study aimed to test whether signatures of past pathogen exposure could be identified by cataloging public T cell receptors. The T cell repertoires of 670 or so subjects were profiled by immunosequencing and related to cytomegalovirus serostatus. Besides the first cohort of some 670 subjects, a separate validation cohort made up of 120 different subjects was used. To predict cytomegalovirus infection status, the study brought together high-throughput TCR immunosequencing, statistical association of individual TCRs with disease status, and machine learning. To study patterns of TCR occurrence, a later analysis re-analyzed previously published TCR beta repertoires from 550 to 800 donors and added high-resolution HLA genotyping. In the later analysis, no new phenotypic data were used to find candidate immune exposures; instead, reliance was placed on TCR beta sequences and their occurrence across donors. To decide whether each TCR beta V gene segment behaved as functional or pseudogenic, an earlier analysis of 587 of the donors relied on high-throughput TCR beta sequencing. Donor age, sex, ethnicity and CMV serostatus were compiled alongside the repertoire data. A later genetic analysis used genome-wide SNP genotypes for about three fifths of the 666 donors, treating that subset as a discovery cohort. Every repertoire in the discovery cohort had been generated on one and the same sequencing platform. HLA typing included class I and class II loci at four-digit resolution. The number of donors typed differed by locus, with roughly 620-640 for A, B, C, DRB1 and DQB1, 522 for DQA1, some 570 for DPA1, and about 450 for DPB1. Several DR-DQ haplotypes were handled as single units for association and clustering because linkage in the cohort was strong. Among 398 genotyped donors of the cohort, an average of roughly 240,000 unique TCR beta nucleotide sequences were sequenced per donor, 15% to 20% of them non-productive. The paper's findings and limits, for the study overall: Compared with the roughly 700-donor mean, donors in an Asian-associated ancestry cluster had fewer N-insertions in productive TCRs, according to a later genetic analysis. Correlated functional status among segregating V segments might be attributable to linkage disequilibrium, but an unknown experimental factor could not be ruled out. When HLA alleles, especially DR and DQ, strongly co-occurred, TCR associations were difficult to assign to individual alleles. Roughly uniform sequencing depth across donors was assumed in presence/absence analyses, although this assumption may not hold. In both the original and validation cohorts, the classifier was reported to diagnose cytomegalovirus status with high specificity and sensitivity. Seventeen rarely observed V segments, including chromosome 9 orphons, were excluded from the earlier analysis of just under 600 of the donors because counts were too low. A later analysis reported that several top co-occurrence clusters appeared linked to parvovirus B19, influenza, CMV and Epstein-Barr virus. Compared with equally common non-associated chains, HLA-associated TCR beta chains in a later analysis were more clonally expanded and had lower generation probabilities. An earlier analysis of approximately 600 of the donors showed that most TCR beta V segments appeared in productive rearrangements either about 87% or about 30% of the time, which broadly matched IMGT annotations. According to a later analysis, most CMV-associated TCR beta chains appeared to be HLA-restricted, and the HLA associations seemed to be driven largely by CMV exposure. According to a later analysis, TCR association rates differed among HLA loci, with DRB1 alleles showing the most associated TCRs and HLA-C alleles showing the fewest. While some public TCRs were present in many individuals, most TCR sequences turned up only very rarely across donors. Specific HLA alleles were associated with roughly 16,000 TCR beta sequences at a false discovery rate of 0.05 in a later analysis. Because HLA typing was unavailable for some donors at each locus, only the typed subset was used in association tests. The authors suggested that the approach could potentially be generalized to other disease states and immunological phenotypes. The study gave a list of 150 to 200 TCR beta chains associated with cytomegalovirus. An association between a missense DCLRE1C variant and V-gene and J-gene trimming of TCR beta chains was found in a later genetic analysis and replicated in an independent cohort. A few of the identified cytomegalovirus-associated TCR beta chains were confirmed in vitro to be specific for cytomegalovirus antigens. A further reported finding was that TCR beta sequences accurately predicted the HLA-A and HLA-B alleles for most subjects in the first cohort. The cohort was sequenced for TCR beta chains only, and without alpha or paired-chain data the features that could be detected were limited. For the cohort, immune exposure information was limited to CMV serostatus. The sequencing pipeline was judged likely to have produced a cluster of highly shared sequence variants as a technical artifact.

The cohort was made up of hundreds of healthy bone marrow donors. All cohort members were sampled while nominally healthy, although unrecorded immune exposures were likely present. Of the 550 to 750 cohort members, about 280 had positive CMV serostatus and approximately 360 had negative CMV serostatus, and CMV serostatus was not recorded for the donor. Each donor provided a peripheral blood sample, and peripheral blood mononuclear cells were used for TCR beta sequencing. Genomic DNA was extracted from the blood cell samples with the Qiagen DNeasy Blood Extraction Kit. The library relied on the immunoSEQ multiplex PCR assay. For the multiplex PCR, a mixture combining 60 forward primers for TCR Vbeta segments and 13 reverse primers for TCR Jbeta segments was used. A multiplex PCR assay on genomic DNA amplified the CDR3 region of rearranged TCR beta genes. The amplified TCR beta libraries were sequenced on the Illumina HiSeq System as 87-base-pair reads. On the study's bioinformatics: In a later analysis, approximately 74 million unique TCR beta chains were counted across the roughly 610 repertoires, and about 9.9 million of these chains were shared by at least two donors. To remove PCR and sequencing errors, raw reads were error-corrected and collapsed into unique sequences using a nearest-neighbor algorithm that merged closely related sequences. CDR3 sequences were aligned to IMGT reference sequences to assign V, D and J gene segments. For a sequence to be retained, a match of at least six nucleotides to both a V gene segment and a J gene segment was required. A rearrangement counted as productive if the CDR3 had no stop codons and remained in frame with V and J, and every other rearrangement counted as non-productive. Following IMGT convention, CDR3 was defined as the stretch from the second conserved V-encoded cysteine to the conserved J-encoded phenylalanine. The earlier analysis of fewer than 750 of the donors excluded sequences that lacked an unambiguous match to a single V gene segment. In an earlier analysis of 450 to 750 of the donors, a V segment was called functional when productive rearrangements were above 56.7%, and segregating when the standard deviation between donors exceeded 5%. A statistical classification framework was developed to diagnose cytomegalovirus status using the catalog of TCR beta chain sequences. In a later analysis, TCR nucleotide sequences were compared against IMGT/GENE-DB human TR gene sequences so that V and J genes could be assigned. A later analysis assigned CDR3 sequences and most-parsimonious VDJ recombination scenarios with the TCRdist pipeline. In a later analysis, every TCR beta chain was defined by the combination of its CDR3 amino acid sequence and its V-gene family, and reads without a unique V-gene family were dropped. As a way to deal with suspected cross-contamination and a sequencing artifact, a later analysis dropped 592 nucleotide sequences that were highly shared and had low generation probability. In a later analysis, a clonal expansion index for each public chain was calculated from normalized within-repertoire ranks of inferred template counts. Generation probabilities in a later analysis came from a VDJ recombination model fitted to out-of-frame rearrangements, and those results were checked against IGoR. In a later analysis, TCR-TCR, TCR-HLA and TCR-CMV co-occurrence was scored with hypergeometric tests, and a repertoire-size bias correction was applied to TCR pairs. A later analysis estimated false discovery rates by permuting HLA or CMV assignments 20 times. In a later analysis, co-occurring TCRs were grouped using DBSCAN, and TCRdist sequence similarity was added for clustering within HLA-allele-positive subsets. For co-occurrence clustering, repertoires with fewer than 30,000 or more than 120,000 public chains were excluded, along with about five repertoires with anomalous nucleotide sharing. The table comes from immuneACCESS by way of TCRdb, which keeps in-frame sequences with V and J called. Part of the clones is missing from these tables; in studies checked, under half for an unresolved V gene and the rest for unknown reasons. The DNA gave D and trimming, while V, J and clone size come from that table. The sample records some 130,000 clones, about four fifths of which are singletons. Over 4% of the sample is in the top ten clones.

The receptor was derived from a man aged 25-45 years in good health. Sequencing was carried out using PBMCs.

The DNA reads TGTGCCAGTAGTATCGGGGTTCGACTAGCGGGAGCCCCCGGGGAGCTGTTTTTT. Its coded protein is CASSIGVRLAGAPGELFF. The sequence joins TRBV19 to TRBJ2-2; TRBD2 matches 12 bases in the middle. CDR1 and CDR2 are drawn from the germline V gene (reference sequence): LNHDA, SQIVND. V is cut back by 3 bases and J by 6 bases, with 11 bases in the junction unmatched. From the cysteine up to the phenylalanine, the CDR3 has a length of 18 residues. Only the CDR3 DNA is retained, 54 bases long and in frame from the first base.